This T cell receptor beta chain stems from a study of cytomegalovirus exposure and HLA in healthy donors. Whole-study context: Of several hundred genotyped donors, about 80% grouped in the Caucasian-associated ancestry cluster. Findings of the study overall: In a later analysis, parvovirus B19, influenza, CMV and Epstein-Barr virus appeared linked to several top co-occurrence clusters. The classifier, whose performance was assessed in both the original and validation cohorts, reportedly diagnosed cytomegalovirus status with high specificity and sensitivity. Later analysis revealed greater clonal expansion in HLA-associated TCR beta chains than in equally common others.

This CDR3 contains 13 residues. Germline V gene sequence: CDR1 WNHNN, CDR2 SYGVQD (reference sequence). V lost 4 bases and J lost 3, with 10 bases in between. As for this clone: Its antigen remains unknown.

Both 60 Vbeta primers and 13 Jbeta primers went into the PCR. Sequencing used immunoSEQ multiplex PCR; TCRdb keeps in-frame clones, though not all of them. Among 140,000 or so clones listed, over 75% were seen once. This rearrangement joins TRBV10-1 to TRBJ2-7, with TRBD2 as a possible D gene (5 bases). Sequenced material: PBMCs. This receptor was taken from a woman aged 40 to 49 in good health and CMV-seronegative. The CDR3 DNA reads as TGCGCCAGCAGTGGAGCTAGCAGCTACGAGCAGTACTTC. It translates to CASSGASSYEQYF.